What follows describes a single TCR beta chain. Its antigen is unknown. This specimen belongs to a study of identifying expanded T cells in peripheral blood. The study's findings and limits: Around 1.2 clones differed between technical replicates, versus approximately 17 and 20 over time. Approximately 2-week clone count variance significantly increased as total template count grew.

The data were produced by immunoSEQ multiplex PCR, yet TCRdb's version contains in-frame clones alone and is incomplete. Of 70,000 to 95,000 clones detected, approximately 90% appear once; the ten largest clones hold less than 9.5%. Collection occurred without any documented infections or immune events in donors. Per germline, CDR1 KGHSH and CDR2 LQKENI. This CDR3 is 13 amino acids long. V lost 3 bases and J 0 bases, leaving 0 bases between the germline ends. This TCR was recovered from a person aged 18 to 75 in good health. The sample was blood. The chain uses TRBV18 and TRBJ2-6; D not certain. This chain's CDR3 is CASSPSGANVLTF. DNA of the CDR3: TGTGCCAGCTCACCCTCTGGGGCCAACGTCCTGACTTTC.